The present TCR beta chain was sequenced within a study of shared T cell receptors in the human thymus (dated by TCRdb to the early 2020s). About the investigation overall: The study examined how self-reactive, shared T-cell receptor alpha chains are generated in the human thymus.

Library prep was done by the immunoSEQ multiplex PCR assay. TCRdb mirrors the immuneACCESS table, restricted to in-frame sequences. Some clones are absent from its copies; in checked studies, under half trace to an unresolved V gene, and the reason for the others is unknown. For this sample the table gives about 610,000 clones, of which over 75% were detected only once. 0.008% to 0.011% of the sample is taken by the ten largest. About this clone itself: The antigen it binds to is not known. Base qualities are not provided; no much larger clone lies one nucleotide away.

V loses 4 bases, J loses 2 bases, and the germline ends lie 12 bases apart. In the germline V gene, CDR1 corresponds to SGHDT and CDR2 to YYEEEE. From the cysteine through the phenylalanine, the CDR3 covers 14 amino acids. CDR3 DNA is the only sequence kept; it has 42 bases, read in frame from the first base. These sequences were also reported in another study, on human thymus T cells. Per the second study: Immunologically healthy infants undergoing open corrective cardiac surgery for congenital heart defects in Finland were used as donors. Thymus tissue was obtained as surgical resects removed during corrective cardiac surgery. Biased V and J gene segment usage appeared to be present in both thymic and peripheral blood repertoires. Highly overlapping thymic TCR repertoires among unrelated individuals were reported in the related research. The study characterized TCR alpha and beta repertoires from fewer than ten infant thymus samples and a few related peripheral blood samples. Donor ages ranging from roughly 6 to 250 days were recorded, and roughly six male and a couple of female infants were included in the cohort. Thymocytes were mechanically released from the tissue and were stored as pellets of 10-30 million cells at -70 degrees C. A QIAsymphony instrument was used to extract genomic DNA from frozen cell pellets. The immunoSEQ multiplex PCR assay was used to amplify the TCRB and TCRAD loci from a standardized amount of quality-controlled genomic DNA. Amplicons spanned the V(D)J region at a length sufficient to cover the CDR3 and identify V and J genes. The amplicons were sequenced on an Illumina platform via the commercial immunoSEQ service. Primer bias and sequencing errors were corrected using previously described methods, and TCRAD and TCRB definitions followed the IMGT database. immunoSEQ Analyzer 3.0 and VDJTools were used for repertoire analysis, which covered basic statistics, V/J segment usage, diversity estimates, rarefaction and pairwise overlap. Chao1, ChaoE, Efron-Thisted, Shannon and inverse Simpson indices were used to estimate diversity, which was also estimated on datasets down-sampled to the smallest sample. Repertoire overlap was assessed by strict matching of CDR3 nucleotide sequence, V gene and J gene, and clustering was done by Jaccard-based multidimensional scaling. Thymus samples yielded on average around 800,000 unique TCRB clonotypes, compared with 75,000 to 85,000 from blood samples.

This clonotype originated in a boy in the first two years of life with a congenital heart defect. Donor details come from another sample of the same person, matched by shared clones. Rearrangement joined TRBV5-6 to TRBJ2-5; TRBD1 might be the D gene, on 6 matching bases. Specimen: thymocytes. The DNA sequence is TGTGCCAGCAGCAGAGGACAGCTGCAAGAGACCCAGTACTTC. This sequence encodes CASSRGQLQETQYF.